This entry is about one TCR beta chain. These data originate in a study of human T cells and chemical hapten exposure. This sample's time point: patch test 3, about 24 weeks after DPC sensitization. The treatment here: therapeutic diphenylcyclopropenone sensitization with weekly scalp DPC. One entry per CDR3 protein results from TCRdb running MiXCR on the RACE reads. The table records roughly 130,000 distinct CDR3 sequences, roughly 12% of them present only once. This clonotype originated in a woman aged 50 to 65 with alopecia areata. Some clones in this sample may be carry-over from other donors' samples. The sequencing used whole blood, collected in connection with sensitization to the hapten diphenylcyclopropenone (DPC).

The CDR3 DNA follows: TGTGCCAGCAGCCGAACCGCCCTGGGGGGATTCTCCTACAATGAGCAGTTCTTC. This encodes CASSRTALGGFSYNEQFF. The chain uses TRBV6-6 and TRBJ2-1; weak D call: TRBD2 (6 bases). Trimming took 6 bases from V and 0 from J, leaving 21 bases between them. The germline gives CDR1 MNHNY, CDR2 SVGAGI (reference sequence). The CDR3 is 18 amino acids.